The sequence of this T cell receptor beta chain was determined in a study of blood T cell repertoires in COVID-19 (dated by TCRdb to the early 2020s). At the level of the whole study: Samples covering the acute and convalescent phases of COVID-19 were provided by collaborators in the United States, Italy and Spain. The samples were drawn from two sources: the first 160 participants of the ongoing ImmuneRACE study, and 1,000 to 1,500 subjects contributed by 6 global collaborators. The material from the prospective study consisted of cDNA or gDNA derived from T cells, B-cell-depleted T cells, or PBMCs. Sample metadata almost always included a de-identified subject ID, COVID-19 status, age in years and sex. Subjects who had been exposed to COVID-19, were actively infected with it, or had recovered from it provided the deeply sampled blood TCRbeta repertoires that made up the dataset. The repertoires were released in a freely available public database intended as a resource for research on the immune response to SARS-CoV-2. Where available, HLA class I and class II types were taken from metadata supplied by the sample provider and were not determined by assay-based typing. Study-level results and caveats: How much clinical and demographic metadata was included differed by source and by participant, and the metadata was provided uncurated.

TCRbeta CDR3 regions were amplified from genomic DNA using the immunoSEQ Assay, a bias-controlled multiplex PCR. Per the source publication's procedure: The number of nucleated cells in each sample was estimated from the amplification of reference gene primers within the assay. To quantify the absolute abundance of each unique TCRbeta CDR3 rearrangement, sequence reads were collapsed and filtered. For each sample, productive Simpson clonality was calculated by taking the square root of Simpson's diversity index across productive rearrangements. TCRdb mirrors the immuneACCESS table, restricted to in-frame sequences. Some clones are absent from its copies; in checked studies, under half trace to an unresolved V gene, and the reason for the others is unknown. The V and J calls and clone size are taken from that table; D and trimming were inferred from the DNA. Recorded for this sample are about 200,000 clones; 80% to 85% of them occurred a single time. In total, the top ten clones hold 7.5% of the sample.

Participants in the prospective study were aged about 18 to 95 years, lived in 24 United States geographic areas, and enrolled through a virtual design. In the prospective study, participants were assigned to cohorts based on the clinical history participants reported in a screening survey and a study questionnaire. For ImmuneRACE Cohort 3, a participant was defined as recovered based on two consecutive negative NP/OP PCR tests, clearance by a healthcare professional, or resolution of symptoms. Mobile phlebotomists in the prospective study collected whole blood, serum and a nasopharyngeal or oropharyngeal swab from every participant. Over a roughly 2-month period, participants in the prospective study had the option of providing additional blood draws and questionnaires. Blood samples from the prospective study were shipped frozen or at room temperature prior to DNA extraction. From the cysteine through the phenylalanine, the CDR3 covers 14 amino acids. The CDR3 DNA has 42 bases and is translated from base 1. Trimming takes 2 bases from V and 10 bases from J, and the germline ends sit 13 bases apart. According to the germline V gene, CDR1 reads SGHRS and CDR2 reads YFSETQ.

As for this clone: Its antigen is still unknown. There are no base qualities to consult, and no much larger clone falls within one base.

The sequenced sample was PBMCs or T cells enriched from blood (not recorded which). The sequence was collected from a man aged 40-55 years who had recovered from COVID-19. The chain is assembled from TRBV5-1 and TRBJ1-6, with no confident D gene call. For the CDR3, the sequence is CASSLASVGSPLHF. The DNA reads as follows: TGCGCCAGCAGCTTAGCTAGCGTCGGCTCACCCCTCCACTTT.